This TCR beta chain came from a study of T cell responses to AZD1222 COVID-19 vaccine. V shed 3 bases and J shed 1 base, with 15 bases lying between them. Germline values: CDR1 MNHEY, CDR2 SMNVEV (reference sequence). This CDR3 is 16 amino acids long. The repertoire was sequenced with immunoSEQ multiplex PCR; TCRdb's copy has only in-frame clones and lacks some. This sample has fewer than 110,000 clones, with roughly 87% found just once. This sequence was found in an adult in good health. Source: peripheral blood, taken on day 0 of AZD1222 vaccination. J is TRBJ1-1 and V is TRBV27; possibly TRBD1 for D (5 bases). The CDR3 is CASSLPRVGGNTEAFF. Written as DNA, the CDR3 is TGTGCCAGCAGTTTGCCCAGGGTGGGTGGGAACACTGAAGCTTTCTTT.